This T cell receptor beta chain derives from a study of T cell repertoires in cytomegalovirus infection (dated by TCRdb to the late 2010s). Concerning the study at large: The peptide stimulations were aimed at well-studied HLA-B-restricted epitopes as well as recently identified HLA-C-restricted CMV epitopes, whose presentation resists viral immunomodulation. Donor HLA type was relevant to the analysis, as public TCR beta signatures indicated carriage of CMV infection together with the matching HLA type. What the study reported, not specific to this receptor: Cumulative frequency of public TCR beta family members discriminated carriers of CMV infection plus the relevant HLA type in this cohort and an independent approximately 350-donor cohort. In the ex vivo response, HLA-C-restricted CMV-specific TCR beta clonotypes were dominant, and in two of eight donors the single most frequent clonotype came from this HLA-C-restricted group.

TCRdb shows the sequencer as Illumina HiSeq 1500. In-frame beta chains were kept once TCRdb had trimmed the public reads at Q25 with fastp and called clones with MiXCR. Each CDR3 protein gets just one entry, which takes the most common genes and DNA from the rows behind it. The sample has roughly 340,000 distinct CDR3 sequences on record, approximately 32% of them singletons. The ten largest clones capture around 20% of the sample. The sample's treatment or condition, from its label and the paper: in vitro stimulation with specific CMV peptide epitopes to enrich CMV-specific T cells. This clonotype was seen just once. Its recognized antigen is unknown. No much larger clonotype is one base removed from it; base qualities were not supplied. One read alone makes for weak evidence. Germline trimming amounts to 3 bases on V and 4 bases on J, with 4 as the count of junction bases outside the gene matches. CDR1 SGDLS and CDR2 YYNGEE are derived from the germline V gene. The CDR3 has 14 amino acids, counting the end cysteine and phenylalanine. Only the CDR3 region is kept as DNA, spanning 42 bases read in frame from base 1.

Rearrangement joined TRBV9 to TRBJ1-5; 7 middle bases align to TRBD1. Specimen: cultured PBMCs, collected from culture after CMV antigen stimulation. The TCR comes from a human donor in good health (CMV status not recorded). Some clones in this sample may be carry-over from other donors' samples. The CDR3 sequence is CASSASDRNQPQHF. The DNA is as follows: TGTGCCAGCAGCGCGTCGGACAGGAATCAGCCCCAGCATTTT.